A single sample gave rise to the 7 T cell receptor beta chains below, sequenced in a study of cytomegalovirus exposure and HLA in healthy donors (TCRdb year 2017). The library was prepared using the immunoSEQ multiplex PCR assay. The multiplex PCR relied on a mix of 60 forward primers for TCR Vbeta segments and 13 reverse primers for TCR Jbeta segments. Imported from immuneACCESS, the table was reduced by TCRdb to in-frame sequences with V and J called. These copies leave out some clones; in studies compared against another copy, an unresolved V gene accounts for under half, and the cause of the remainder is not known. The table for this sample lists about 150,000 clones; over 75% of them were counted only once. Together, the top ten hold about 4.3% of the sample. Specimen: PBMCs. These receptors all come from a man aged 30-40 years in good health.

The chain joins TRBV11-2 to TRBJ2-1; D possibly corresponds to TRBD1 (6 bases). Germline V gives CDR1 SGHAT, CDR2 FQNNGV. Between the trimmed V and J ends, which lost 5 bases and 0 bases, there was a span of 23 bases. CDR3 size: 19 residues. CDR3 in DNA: TGTGCCAGCAGCAAAATAGGGGGTGTTGGCGAGAGCTCCTACAATGAGCAGTTCTTC. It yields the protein CASSKIGGVGESSYNEQFF.

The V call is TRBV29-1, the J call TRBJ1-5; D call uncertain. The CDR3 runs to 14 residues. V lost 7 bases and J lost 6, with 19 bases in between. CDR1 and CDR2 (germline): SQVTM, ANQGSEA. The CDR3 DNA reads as TGCAGCGCCTGGATTGGGGAGTTAGGTCAGCCCCAGCATTTT. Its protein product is CSAWIGELGQPQHF.

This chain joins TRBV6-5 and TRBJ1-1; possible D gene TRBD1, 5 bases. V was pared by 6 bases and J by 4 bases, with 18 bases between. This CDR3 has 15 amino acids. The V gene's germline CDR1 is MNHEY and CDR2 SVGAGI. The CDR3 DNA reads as TGTGCCAGCAGAAGACCGCAGGGTGGTGGCACTGAAGCTTTCTTT. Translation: CASRRPQGGGTEAFF.

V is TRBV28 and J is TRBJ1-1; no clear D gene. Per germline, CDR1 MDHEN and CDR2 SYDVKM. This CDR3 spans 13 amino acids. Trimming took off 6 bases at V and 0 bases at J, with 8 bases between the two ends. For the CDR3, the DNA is TGTGCCAGCAGGCCTCAGGTGAACACTGAAGCTTTCTTT. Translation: CASRPQVNTEAFF.

The chain's CDR3 is CAISESSLAGKYEQYF. In DNA form, the CDR3 reads TGTGCCATCAGTGAGTCGTCACTAGCGGGGAAATACGAGCAGTACTTC. This chain joins TRBV10-3 and TRBJ2-7; 10 positions agree with TRBD2. This CDR3 contains 16 residues. The V gene's germline CDR1 is ENHRY and CDR2 SYGVKD. The V segment lost 0 bases and the J segment 4 bases; nucleotides outside the gene matches: 6.

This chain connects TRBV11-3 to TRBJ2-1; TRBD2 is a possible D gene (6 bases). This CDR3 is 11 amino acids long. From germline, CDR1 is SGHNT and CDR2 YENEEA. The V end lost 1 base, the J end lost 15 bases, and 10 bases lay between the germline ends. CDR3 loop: CASSLAGDRFF. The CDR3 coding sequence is TGTGCCAGCAGCTTAGCGGGAGATCGGTTCTTC.

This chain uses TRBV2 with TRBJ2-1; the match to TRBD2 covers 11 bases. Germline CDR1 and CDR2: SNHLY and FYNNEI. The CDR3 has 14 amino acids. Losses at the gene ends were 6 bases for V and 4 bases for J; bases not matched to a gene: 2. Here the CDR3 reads CASRRLAGYNEQFF. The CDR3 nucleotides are TGTGCCAGCAGACGACTAGCGGGATACAATGAGCAGTTCTTC.